This T cell receptor (beta chain) was sequenced for a study of cytomegalovirus exposure and HLA in healthy donors. About the research overall: When 398 donors were genotyped, 80% to 90% of them were found to fall in the Caucasian-associated ancestry cluster.

It was with 60 Vbeta and 13 Jbeta primers that the PCR ran. The method was immunoSEQ multiplex PCR; TCRdb's version includes in-frame clones alone and lacks a portion of them. The table shows more than 95,000 clones, with roughly 79% occurring only once. The V gene's germline CDR1 is SNHLY and CDR2 FYNNEI. The CDR3 consists of 11 residues. With 6 bases removed from V and 5 bases from J, the gap between germline ends came to 6 bases. Sequences were obtained from PBMCs. The TCR comes from a woman in her late teens or twenties in good health and CMV-seronegative. The chain carries TRBV2 and TRBJ2-3, with D unresolved. CDR3 DNA: TGTGCCAGCAGCCTATTAGATACGCAGTATTTT. Protein sequence: CASSLLDTQYF.